This T cell receptor beta chain originates from a study of vaccination and CD4 T cells after COVID-19 (dated by TCRdb to between 2021 and 2024). About the investigation overall: SARS-CoV-2 positivity had been established in the convalescent patients by nasal swab PCR, and mild disease was recorded in several of these patients and severe disease in one. The convalescent cohort comprised six males and four females, including two Hispanic individuals, seven Caucasians, two Asians and one multiracial person. Participants got two doses of the Pfizer-BioNTech BNT162b2 vaccine (n=8) or two doses of the Moderna mRNA-1273 vaccine (n=2). Post-COVID blood samples from convalescent patients were collected a median of around 100 days after diagnosis, with a range of roughly 30 to 161 days. Post-vaccine blood samples were collected a median of approximately eleven weeks after the second vaccine dose, ranging from 14 to 241 days. For stimulating the cultures, overlapping spike peptide pools were used, derived from SARS-CoV-2 as well as from the common cold coronaviruses HCoV-NL63, HCoV-OC43 and HCoV-229E. In control cultures, a CEFX viral epitope pool was used as positive control, an HIV-1 Nef peptide pool was used as negative control, or no peptide was added. In around nine COVID-19 convalescent patients and a handful of infection-naive healthy vaccine recipients, the spike-specific CD4+ TCR repertoire before mRNA vaccination was compared with the repertoire after mRNA vaccination.

The paper as a whole reports these results and caveats: In convalescent patients, nearly all vaccine-specific clones (304 of 307) were found to be mono-reactive for SARS-CoV-2 spike rather than cross-reactive with common cold coronaviruses. Relatively few convalescent patients were included in the study, and early timepoints after natural infection were not analyzed. The median count of SARS-CoV-2-reactive clonotypes went up from 20 to 25 after infection to a few dozen after vaccination, although the change was not significant. Among the post-vaccine SARS-CoV-2-reactive clones in convalescent patients, a median about 89% showed up only after vaccination, which suggests vaccine-specific priming.

The CDR3 runs 14 amino acids, cysteine and phenylalanine included. The sequence is cut down to CDR3 DNA, 42 bases in frame from base 1. V gives up 6 bases and J gives up 1 base, and the segment between their germline ends measures 9 bases. The germline V gene specifies ENHRY as CDR1 and SYGVKD as CDR2. A word on this clonotype: There is no known antigen for this receptor. Base qualities are not at hand, and no much larger clone is one base apart.

Receptor amplification or capture employed PCR. DNA from cultured CD4+ T cells underwent TCR sequencing with the Oncomine TCR Beta short-read assay at the Johns Hopkins FTIC core. The QIAamp micro DNA kit was used to extract genomic DNA from the cultured CD4+ T cells. The Oncomine TCR Beta libraries from cultured CD4+ T cells were pooled using unique dual indexes and then sequenced on an Illumina iSeq 100. The source study handled its data this way. Non-productive sequences were removed, and CDR3s that did not start with C, did not end with F or W, or were shorter than 7 amino acids were discarded. Antigen-specific clonotypes were identified with the MANAFEST web application by comparing peptide-stimulated wells with reference and other culture wells. Positive clones required FDR below 0.05, an odds ratio above 5, and productive frequency above 0.1% in at least two of three replicate wells. A clonotype was classed as cross-reactive if the clonotype showed significant expansion both in SARS-CoV-2 spike wells and in at least one common cold coronavirus spike condition. Using R version 3.6.1, CDR3 homology was evaluated through Levenshtein distances (stringdist) along with unrooted phylogenetic trees (ape). Using fastp at Q25 and MiXCR, TCRdb reprocessed the public reads and kept productive beta chains. A single entry per CDR3 protein holds the most common genes and DNA from its merged rows. TCRdb's processing, not the study's, gives the V and J calls here. This sample has about 12,000 distinct CDR3 sequences in its table, and approximately 50% of those were observed once. The ten biggest clones cover roughly a quarter of the sample.

According to the study, the label for this sample's treatment or condition signals: approximately nine-day PBMC culture with coronavirus spike peptide pools or control peptides (ViraFEST assay). The ViraFEST assay, used in the study, expanded antigen-specific T cells with peptide pools and then identified the expanded clonotypes through TCR sequencing. The positive SARS-CoV-2 PCR tests of the convalescent patients were dated from March to December 2020, before the Alpha, Beta and Delta variants emerged in the United States. PBMCs were cultured at 1.5 million to 2 million per well in IMDM supplemented with 5% human AB serum and 9.5 to 10 IU/ml IL-2, with 10 ug/ml peptide pools added. On days 3 and 7, half of the culture medium was replaced with fresh IL-2-containing medium. After around 10 days of culture, CD4+ T cells were isolated by negative selection with the EasySep CD4+ T cell isolation kit. Ficoll-Paque Plus gradient centrifugation was used to isolate PBMCs from whole blood, and the isolated PBMCs were then either used fresh or cryopreserved at -140C. Each culture condition was generally run in triplicate wells.

The TCR originated in a human donor who had recovered from COVID-19. Recombination joined TRBV10-3 with TRBJ2-2; TRBD1 could be the D gene, as 6 bases match. The source material was CD4+ T cells from blood, cultured in vitro. The base sequence is TGTGCCATCAGGCAGACAGGGAACACCGGGGAGCTGTTTTTT. It translates as CAIRQTGNTGELFF.